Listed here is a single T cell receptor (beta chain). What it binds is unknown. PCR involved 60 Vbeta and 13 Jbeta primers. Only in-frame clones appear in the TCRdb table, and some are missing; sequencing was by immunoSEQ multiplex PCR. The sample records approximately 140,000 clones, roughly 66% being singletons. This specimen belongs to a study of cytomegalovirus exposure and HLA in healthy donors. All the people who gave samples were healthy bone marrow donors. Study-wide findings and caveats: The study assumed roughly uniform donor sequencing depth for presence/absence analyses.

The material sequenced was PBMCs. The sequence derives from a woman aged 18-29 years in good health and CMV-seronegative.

The CDR3 loop reads CASSPGTANTEAFF. The DNA of the CDR3 is TGTGCCAGCAGTCCCGGGACAGCGAACACTGAAGCTTTCTTT. The chain joins TRBV7-9 to TRBJ1-1; 7 positions match TRBD1. In germline, CDR1 is SEHNR, CDR2 FQNEAQ (reference sequence). The ends lost 6 bases at V and 1 base at J; junction bases unmatched: 5. The CDR3 is made up of 14 amino acids.